The 20 T cell receptor beta chains below were found in one sample sequenced in a study of blood T cell repertoires in COVID-19. Measured with immunoSEQ multiplex PCR; TCRdb has only the in-frame clones, and not every one. The sample consists of about 110,000 clones, around 76% of them appearing once. The specimen was peripheral blood. The receptors stem from a woman over 75 with acute or convalescent COVID-19.

This clone was counted a few times. Relative to the germline gene, one junction end is altered; a read error may explain this. V gene TRBV11-1 combines with J gene TRBJ1-2, with D possibly being TRBD1 (5 bases). Germline-derived CDR1 and CDR2 are SGHAT and FQDESV (reference sequence). The CDR3 consists of 13 residues. CDR3 in amino acids: CASSLDVRGSVLF. CDR3 DNA: TGTGCCAGCAGCTTAGACGTACGGGGGTCAGTCCTCTTC.

CDR3 region: CASTMAGSTYGYTF. CDR3 nucleotide sequence: TGTGCCAGCACGATGGCGGGCAGTACTTATGGCTACACCTTC. The chain carries TRBV28 and TRBJ1-2; no reliable D call. Trimming took 7 bases from V and 5 from J, leaving 17 bases between them. The germline V gene has CDR1 MDHEN and CDR2 SYDVKM. The CDR3 consists of 14 residues.

The chain links TRBV30 to TRBJ1-6; D is uncertain. CDR1 is GTSNPN, CDR2 SVGIG, per germline (reference sequence). Trimming left V 4 bases short and J 10 bases short, with 23 bases between. CDR3 length: 16 residues. The chain's CDR3 is CAWTPQARPVLSPLHF. For the CDR3, the DNA is TGTGCCTGGACCCCGCAGGCCCGTCCTGTTTTATCACCCCTCCACTTT.

The genes are TRBV9 and TRBJ2-3; 12 nucleotides line up with TRBD2. Germline loops: CDR1 SGDLS, CDR2 YYNGEE. V dropped 2 bases and J dropped 3; count of bases not matched to a gene: 4. This CDR3 is built from 16 residues. The CDR3 nucleotides read TGTGCCAGCAGCGTCGGACTAGCGGGATTTACAGATACGCAGTATTTT. This gives the protein CASSVGLAGFTDTQYF.

This clone was seen a few times. This CDR3 is CASSTAGTANTEAFF. Here the CDR3 DNA reads TGTGCCAGCAGTACTGCCGGGACAGCGAACACTGAAGCTTTCTTT. V is TRBV2 and J is TRBJ1-1, with 7 bases fitting TRBD1. Germline-derived CDR1 and CDR2 are SNHLY and FYNNEI. Trimming removed 5 bases from V and 1 base from J; junction bases left unmatched: 7. The CDR3 has 15 residues. Looking up the rest from reference TRBV2 and TRBJ1-1 gives the full variable domain: EPEVTQTPSHQVTQMGQEVILRCVPISNHLYFYWYRQILGQKVEFLVSFYNNEISEKSEIFDDQFSVERPDGSNFTLKIRSTKLEDSAMYFCASSTAGTANTEAFFGQGTRLTVV.

The rearrangement joins TRBV6-5 to TRBJ1-5; D remains unclear. The V gene's germline CDR1 is MNHEY and CDR2 SVGAGI. The CDR3 sequence is 15 residues long. Trimming removed 8 bases at V and 0 bases at J, with 14 bases between. The CDR3: CASRIQIYSNQPQHF. In nucleotides, the CDR3 is TGTGCCAGCCGGATACAGATCTATAGCAATCAGCCCCAGCATTTT.

The genes are TRBV9 and TRBJ2-3; 7 nucleotides agree with TRBD2. V lost 4 bases, J lost 8 bases, and 13 bases stayed unmatched. The CDR3 sequence is 15 residues long. Germline V CDR1 and CDR2: SGDLS, YYNGEE. The CDR3 DNA reads TGTGCCAGCAGCAGGGAGGGGTCGGCTATAGGTACGCAGTATTTT. As protein: CASSREGSAIGTQYF.

This chain links TRBV19 with TRBJ1-3; perhaps TRBD1 as D (5 bases). The CDR3 contains 15 residues. The V gene's germline CDR1 is LNHDA and CDR2 SQIVND (reference sequence). V shed 3 bases and J shed 0 bases, with 9 bases lying between them. CDR3 residues: CASSIGQGSGNTIYF. The CDR3 DNA reads TGTGCCAGTAGTATTGGGCAGGGCTCTGGAAACACCATATATTTT.

The chain carries TRBV18 and TRBJ1-1; D is undetermined. The CDR3 extends over 13 amino acids. V gave up 3 bases and J gave up 1 base, with 6 bases separating them. Looked up from germline, CDR1 is KGHSH and CDR2 is LQKENI. Written as DNA, the CDR3 is TGTGCCAGCTCACCTTCCCAGAACACTGAAGCTTTCTTT. This codes for CASSPSQNTEAFF.

CDR3 nucleotide sequence: TGTGCCAGCAGCCCCAGGGGCGGGGGCCACACCGGGGAGCTGTTTTTT. This sequence encodes CASSPRGGGHTGELFF. The J gene is TRBJ2-2, the V gene TRBV3-1 (or the pseudogene TRBV3-2); D might be TRBD2 (7 bases). Germline CDR1 LGHDT, CDR2 YNNKEL (reference sequence). This CDR3 region has 16 residues. V was shortened by 4 bases and J by 3 bases, with 15 bases between the two germline ends.

The rearrangement uses TRBV7-7 and TRBJ2-2, with D perhaps TRBD1 (6 bases). V lost 1 base and J 4 bases, leaving 13 bases between the germline ends. The CDR3 has 16 residues. Looked up from germline, CDR1 is SSHAT and CDR2 is FNYEAQ (reference sequence). CDR3 DNA: TGTGCCAGCAGCTTAGACGAACAGGGATCCACCGGGGAGCTGTTTTTT. The encoded protein is CASSLDEQGSTGELFF.

The chain links TRBV4-1 to TRBJ2-5; maybe TRBD2 (6 bases). CDR3 length equals 16 residues. Germline values: CDR1 MGHRA, CDR2 YSYEKL. Trimming removed 0 bases at V and 7 bases at J, with 18 bases between. CDR3 residues: CASSQEYIAAVGTQYF. CDR3 nucleotides: TGCGCCAGCAGCCAAGAGTATATAGCGGCCGTAGGGACCCAGTACTTC.

This chain connects TRBV30 to TRBJ1-2; 9 bases line up with TRBD1. This CDR3 is built from 13 residues. Germline-derived CDR1 and CDR2 are GTSNPN and SVGIG (reference sequence). V dropped 0 bases and J dropped 8; count of bases not matched to a gene: 4. CDR3 coding DNA: TGTGCCTGGAGTGTACGGACAGGGGACGGCTACACCTTC. This encodes CAWSVRTGDGYTF.

The chain uses TRBV5-1 and TRBJ2-5; 13 positions agree with TRBD2. The ends lost 3 bases at V and 5 bases at J; junction bases unmatched: 7. Germline V gene sequence: CDR1 SGHRS, CDR2 YFSETQ. This CDR3 contains 16 residues. The CDR3 spells CASSSELAGGPETQYF. The CDR3 coding sequence is TGCGCCAGCAGCTCCGAACTAGCGGGAGGGCCCGAGACCCAGTACTTC.

The rearrangement joins TRBV10-3 to TRBJ2-1; 12 bases are shared with TRBD2. The germline gives CDR1 ENHRY, CDR2 SYGVKD. Germline trimming cut 11 bases from V and 8 bases from J; bases unmatched to any gene: 4. The CDR3 is 12 residues long. The CDR3 DNA reads TGTGCCTCGAGACTAGCGGGAGATGAGCAGTTCTTC. This encodes CASRLAGDEQFF.

The CDR3 bases are TGTGCCAGCAGTATCCAGGGCACCGGGGAGCTGTTTTTT. Its translation: CASSIQGTGELFF. This rearrangement joins TRBV6-5 to TRBJ2-2, with a weak D call TRBD1 (5 bases). The V gene's germline CDR1 is MNHEY and CDR2 SVGAGI. The length of the CDR3 is 13 residues. The V gene lost 5 bases and the J gene lost 4 bases, with 8 bases spanning the gap.

This clone was recorded once. The chain uses TRBV30 and TRBJ1-4; D is possibly TRBD1 (6 bases). From germline, CDR1 is GTSNPN and CDR2 SVGIG (reference sequence). This CDR3 comprises 14 residues. The V end was cut by 4 bases, the J end by 5 bases, with 14 bases between. The CDR3 region is CAWNRGGRNEKLFF. Written as DNA, the CDR3 is TGTGCCTGGAACCGGGGGGGGCGGAATGAAAAACTGTTTTTT.

The V gene is TRBV21-1, the J gene TRBJ2-7; the table's D call, TRBD2, was not checked against the DNA. TRBV21-1 is deemed a pseudogene. The CDR3 covers 11 residues. The CDR3 sequence: CASSTVPEQYF. CDR3 nucleotides: TGTGCCAGCAGCACCGTCCCCGAGCAGTACTTC.

The chain is built from TRBV12-5 and TRBJ1-3; 8 nucleotides agree with TRBD1. The length of the CDR3 is 12 residues. V shed 6 bases, J shed 6 bases, and the junction held 1 base outside the gene matches. Germline V lookup: CDR1 LGHNT, CDR2 FRNRAP. CDR3 DNA sequence: TGTGCTAGTGGACAGGGGGTAAACACCATATATTTT. Translated: CASGQGVNTIYF.

The chain has TRBV7-8 and TRBJ2-6; perhaps TRBD1 as D (6 bases). The ends were cut back, 5 bases at V and 0 bases at J, with 17 bases in the middle. Germline CDR1 is SGHVS and CDR2 is FQNEAQ. This CDR3 comprises 18 residues. CDR3 DNA: TGTGCCAGCAGCATCACCGGGACATTGTACTCTGGGGCCAACGTCCTGACTTTC. Amino acid sequence: CASSITGTLYSGANVLTF.